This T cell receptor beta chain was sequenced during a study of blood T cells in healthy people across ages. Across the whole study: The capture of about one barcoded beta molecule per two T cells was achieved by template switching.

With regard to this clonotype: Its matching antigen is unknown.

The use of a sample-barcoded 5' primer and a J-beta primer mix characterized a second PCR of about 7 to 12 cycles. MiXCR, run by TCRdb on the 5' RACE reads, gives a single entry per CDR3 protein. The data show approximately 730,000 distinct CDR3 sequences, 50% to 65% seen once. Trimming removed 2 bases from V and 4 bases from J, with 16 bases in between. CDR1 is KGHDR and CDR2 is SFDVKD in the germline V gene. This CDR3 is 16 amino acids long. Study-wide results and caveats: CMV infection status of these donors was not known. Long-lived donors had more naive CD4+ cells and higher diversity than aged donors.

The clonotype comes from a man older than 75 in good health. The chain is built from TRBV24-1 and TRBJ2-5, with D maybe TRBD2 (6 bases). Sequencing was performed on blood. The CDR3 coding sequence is TGTGCCACCAGTGATTCTTCCAGGGTGGGAGGAGAGACCCAGTACTTC. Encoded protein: CATSDSSRVGGETQYF.